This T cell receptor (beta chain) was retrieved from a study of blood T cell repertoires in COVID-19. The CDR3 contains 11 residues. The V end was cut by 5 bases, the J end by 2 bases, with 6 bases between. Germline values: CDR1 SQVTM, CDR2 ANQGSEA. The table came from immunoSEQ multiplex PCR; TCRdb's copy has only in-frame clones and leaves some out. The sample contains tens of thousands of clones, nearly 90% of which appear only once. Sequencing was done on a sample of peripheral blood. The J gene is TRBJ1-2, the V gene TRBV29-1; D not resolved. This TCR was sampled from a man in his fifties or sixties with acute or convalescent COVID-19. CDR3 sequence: CSVWENYGYTF. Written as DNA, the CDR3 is TGCAGCGTTTGGGAGAACTATGGCTACACCTTC.